Following are 15 T cell receptor beta chains from one sample sequenced in a study of cytomegalovirus exposure and HLA in healthy donors. Primers for the PCR totalled 60 Vbeta and 13 Jbeta. The table came from immunoSEQ multiplex PCR; TCRdb's copy has only in-frame clones and leaves some out. The sample has 280,000 or so clones; over 85% are singletons. Material: PBMCs. The receptors here all came from a woman between 18 and 30 years old in good health and CMV-seronegative.

The rearrangement uses TRBV10-1 and TRBJ2-2; D uncertain. CDR1 is WNHNN and CDR2 is SYGVQD in the germline V gene (reference sequence). The V gene lost 3 bases and the J gene lost 5 bases, with 7 bases spanning the gap. This CDR3 is 13 amino acids long. This CDR3 is CASSDRWTGELFF. The CDR3 DNA reads as TGCGCCAGCAGTGACAGATGGACCGGGGAGCTGTTTTTT.

The V call is TRBV10-3, the J call TRBJ2-6, with 8 positions matching TRBD1. Germline-derived CDR1 and CDR2 are ENHRY and SYGVKD. The CDR3 covers 18 residues. Unmatched junction bases numbered 12, after V lost 7 bases and J lost 1 base. CDR3 in DNA: TGTGCCATCACCAGTGCAACAGGACAGGGATCTGGGGCCAACGTCCTGACTTTC. Protein sequence: CAITSATGQGSGANVLTF.

J is TRBJ2-5 and V is TRBV27; D unresolved. The V gene's germline CDR1 is MNHEY and CDR2 SMNVEV (reference sequence). The length of the CDR3 is 14 residues. Trimming took 1 base from V and 2 from J, leaving 8 bases between them. The CDR3 region is CASSLLARQETQYF. In DNA form, the CDR3 reads TGTGCCAGCAGTTTATTAGCCAGACAAGAGACCCAGTACTTC.

The J gene is TRBJ1-4, the V gene TRBV19; TRBD1 matches 9 bases. This CDR3 has 13 amino acids. The V gene's germline CDR1 is LNHDA and CDR2 SQIVND (reference sequence). The ends lost 4 bases at V and 8 bases at J; junction bases unmatched: 2. CDR3 sequence (DNA): TGTGCCAGTAGTAGGGGGACAGGGGAAAAACTGTTTTTT. Translated: CASSRGTGEKLFF. Based on the CDR3 plus reference TRBV19 and TRBJ1-4, the full variable domain is DGGITQSPKYLFRKEGQNVTLSCEQNLNHDAMYWYRQDPGQGLRLIYYSQIVNDFQKGDIAEGYSVSREKKESFPLTVTSAQKNPTAFYLCASSRGTGEKLFFGSGTQLSVL.

The rearrangement joins TRBV5-1 to TRBJ2-7; a weak D match, TRBD1 (6 bases). With 0 bases removed from V and 2 bases from J, the gap between germline ends came to 6 bases. The CDR3 totals 13 residues. Per the germline V gene, CDR1 is SGHRS and CDR2 is YFSETQ. CDR3 residues: CASSLEGAYEQYF. Here the CDR3 DNA reads TGCGCCAGCAGCTTGGAGGGGGCCTACGAGCAGTACTTC.

The gene calls are TRBV7-9 and TRBJ1-4; TRBD1 matches 8 bases. The CDR3 loop spans 19 amino acids. Germline CDR1 is SEHNR and CDR2 is FQNEAQ (reference sequence). V shed 1 base and J 7 bases; nucleotides not matched to a gene: 17. The CDR3 loop reads CASSLDFGQGGGRGEKLFF. CDR3 bases: TGTGCCAGCAGCTTAGACTTTGGACAGGGCGGGGGACGTGGTGAAAAACTGTTTTTT.

This clone was counted once. This chain joins TRBV6-6 and TRBJ1-2; D call uncertain. V lost 7 bases and J lost 7, with 10 bases in between. The CDR3 contains 11 residues. In germline, CDR1 is MNHNY, CDR2 SVGAGI (reference sequence). This chain's CDR3 is CASKRDLGYTF. CDR3 coding DNA: TGTGCCAGCAAACGGGATCTTGGCTACACCTTC.

V is TRBV29-1 and J is TRBJ2-5; TRBD2 agrees at 8 bases. Germline CDR1 SQVTM, CDR2 ANQGSEA. The CDR3 loop spans 13 amino acids. V shed 4 bases, J shed 4 bases, and the junction held 5 bases outside the gene matches. The CDR3 nucleotides read TGCAGCGTTGGGGGACTAGACTTAGAGACCCAGTACTTC. Translated: CSVGGLDLETQYF.

The rearrangement links TRBV5-8 to TRBJ2-7, with D maybe TRBD2 (5 bases). CDR1 is SGHTS, CDR2 YDEGEE, per germline. The CDR3 sequence is 15 residues long. V was shortened by 1 base and J by 3 bases, with 14 bases between the two germline ends. CDR3 coding DNA: TGTGCCAGCAGCTTGTCGGGATTTGGGTTCTACGAGCAGTACTTC. Translating it yields CASSLSGFGFYEQYF.

The chain combines TRBV2 with TRBJ1-2; tentative D call: TRBD1 (5 bases). This CDR3 has 15 residues. CDR1 is SNHLY and CDR2 is FYNNEI in the germline V gene. V lost 0 bases and J 1 base, leaving 9 bases between the germline ends. Written as DNA, the CDR3 is TGTGCCAGCAGTGAAGCGGAAGGACATAACTATGGCTACACCTTC. The encoded protein is CASSEAEGHNYGYTF.

V gene TRBV6-5 combines with J gene TRBJ1-2, with D possibly being TRBD1 (6 bases). Germline V gene lookup returns CDR1 MNHEY and CDR2 SVGAGI. With 0 bases removed from V and 7 bases from J, the gap between germline ends came to 15 bases. This CDR3 has 15 amino acids. Written as DNA, the CDR3 is TGTGCCAGCAGTTACTCGGGTCGAGGGGGACGTGGCTACACCTTC. Residues: CASSYSGRGGRGYTF.

The V gene is TRBV10-2, the J gene TRBJ2-7; D might be TRBD2 (5 bases). The V and J ends lost 8 bases and 6 bases respectively, with 26 bases between them. Germline loops: CDR1 WSHSY, CDR2 SAAADI. The CDR3 loop spans 16 amino acids. The DNA for the CDR3 is TGCGCCAGCGAAAACAGCCCCCCGGGAACGTCTGGCGAGCAGTACTTC. This encodes CASENSPPGTSGEQYF.

A remark on this clone: A junction end diverges from the germline sequence, so it may reflect a read error. The chain carries TRBV7-9 and TRBJ1-1; D uncertain. Germline values: CDR1 SEHNR, CDR2 FQNEAQ (reference sequence). The CDR3 has 14 amino acids. The CDR3 DNA reads as TGTTCCAGTACCCGGGTAAGGATGAACACTGAAGCTTTCTTT. It is translated as CSSTRVRMNTEAFF.

The chain has TRBV27 and TRBJ1-2, with 9 bases matching TRBD1. J gave up 4 bases and V 5 bases, and 5 bases lay outside the gene matches. Germline lookup yields CDR1 MNHEY and CDR2 SMNVEV (reference sequence). This CDR3 spans 14 amino acids. The CDR3 region is CASSRDRVAYGYTF. CDR3 bases: TGTGCCAGCAGTCGGGACAGGGTGGCCTATGGCTACACCTTC.

The chain is built from TRBV19 and TRBJ2-3, with D uncertain. The germline CDR1 and CDR2 sequences are LNHDA and SQIVND (reference sequence). V was trimmed by 4 bases and J by 2 bases, leaving 13 bases between them. CDR3 length equals 15 residues. The CDR3 sequence is CASSTTRANTDTQYF. CDR3 DNA: TGTGCCAGTAGTACCACCCGCGCAAACACAGATACGCAGTATTTT.